This T cell receptor beta chain was profiled in a study of blood T cell repertoires in COVID-19. Turning to the study itself: Sites in the United States, Italy and Spain provided acute and convalescent COVID-19 samples.

In germline, CDR1 is SNHLY, CDR2 FYNNEI. The CDR3 extends over 13 amino acids. V shed 10 bases, J shed 3 bases, and the junction held 3 bases outside the gene matches. Profiling relied on immunoSEQ multiplex PCR, and the TCRdb table lists in-frame clones only, not all of them. The sample carries approximately 490,000 clones, roughly nine tenths recorded once. This clonotype originated in a woman in her sixties who had recovered from COVID-19. The chain is built from TRBV2 and TRBJ2-6; TRBD1 agrees at 7 bases. Specimen: PBMCs or T cells enriched from blood (not recorded which). The CDR3 DNA sequence: TGTGCCACTGACAGGGATGGGGCCAACGTCCTGACTTTC. Translated, it gives CATDRDGANVLTF.